This is a list of T cell receptor beta chains from one sample in a study of chemoradiotherapy in HPV16-positive cancers. The assay was immunoSEQ multiplex PCR, and TCRdb's table has in-frame clones only and misses some. Among more than 2,000 clones listed, roughly 85% were seen once. Sequencing used tumor tissue, obtained from a patient who underwent chemoradiotherapy. These TCRs come from a human donor with HPV-associated anogenital cancer. The CDR3 runs from the conserved cysteine through the conserved F or W. The order of the fields is clone size, V gene, J gene, D gene, CDR3 protein, CDR3 DNA. D genes are given only for firm matches. Part of the rows lack a size; the others show once, few, many or a class for expanded clones.

size: .; V: TRBV7-9; J: TRBJ2-7; D: .; CDR3: CASSLAVVGSSYEQYF; DNA: TGTGCCAGCAGCTTAGCAGTGGTGGGGAGCTCCTACGAGCAGTACTTC
size: .; V: TRBV28; J: TRBJ1-1; D: .; CDR3: CASSPHGGRGTEAFF; DNA: TGTGCCAGCAGTCCCCACGGGGGGCGAGGCACTGAAGCTTTCTTT
size: .; V: TRBV19; J: TRBJ1-5; D: .; CDR3: CATGGPSNQPQHF; DNA: TGTGCCACGGGGGGACCTAGCAATCAGCCCCAGCATTTT
size: .; V: TRBV4-3; J: TRBJ2-7; D: .; CDR3: CASSQDFRAEQYF; DNA: TGCGCCAGCAGCCAAGATTTTCGGGCCGAGCAGTACTTC
size: once; V: TRBV6-4; J: TRBJ2-6; D: .; CDR3: CASSPRTSTNVLTF; DNA: TGTGCCAGCAGTCCCCGGACGTCAACCAACGTCCTGACTTTC
size: .; V: TRBV28; J: TRBJ2-1; D: TRBD2; CDR3: CASSSIAGGSDEQFF; DNA: TGTGCCAGCAGTTCAATAGCGGGAGGATCGGATGAGCAGTTCTTC
size: .; V: TRBV5-1; J: TRBJ2-7; D: TRBD1; CDR3: CASSLGDSSYEQYF; DNA: TGCGCCAGCAGCTTGGGGGACAGCTCCTACGAGCAGTACTTC
size: .; V: TRBV9; J: TRBJ2-2; D: TRBD1; CDR3: CASSVRKEPGGQGFTGELFF; DNA: TGTGCCAGCAGCGTAAGAAAGGAACCCGGGGGACAGGGTTTCACCGGGGAGCTGTTTTTT
size: .; V: TRBV6-5; J: TRBJ1-1; D: .; CDR3: CASRPGVGEAFF; DNA: TGTGCCAGCAGGCCGGGGGTTGGGGAAGCTTTCTTT
size: .; V: TRBV11-1; J: TRBJ2-5; D: TRBD1; CDR3: CASSLEDRAWETQYF; DNA: TGTGCCAGCAGCCTAGAGGACAGGGCTTGGGAGACCCAGTACTTC
size: few; V: TRBV27; J: TRBJ2-7; D: .; CDR3: CASSLSQGNEQYF; DNA: TGTGCCAGCAGTTTATCTCAGGGTAACGAGCAGTACTTC
size: .; V: TRBV25-1; J: TRBJ2-7; D: .; CDR3: CASRRAGAMTYEQYF; DNA: TGTGCCAGCAGGCGGGCGGGGGCTATGACTTACGAGCAGTACTTC
size: .; V: TRBV18; J: TRBJ2-1; D: .; CDR3: CASSPATSPHNEQFF; DNA: TGTGCCAGCTCACCAGCTACGAGCCCCCACAATGAGCAGTTCTTC
size: .; V: TRBV18; J: TRBJ2-5; D: TRBD2; CDR3: CASSPLTSGSTQETQYF; DNA: TGTGCCAGCTCACCCTTGACTAGCGGGAGTACCCAAGAGACCCAGTACTTC
size: .; V: TRBV27; J: TRBJ1-1; D: TRBD1; CDR3: CAIARTGGEGTEAFF; DNA: TGTGCCATCGCTAGGACAGGGGGTGAGGGGACTGAAGCTTTCTTT
size: .; V: TRBV4-3; J: TRBJ2-3; D: TRBD2; CDR3: CASSQDSGGITDTQYF; DNA: TGCGCCAGCAGCCAAGACAGCGGGGGGATCACAGATACGCAGTATTTT
size: large; V: TRBV6-5; J: TRBJ1-4; D: .; CDR3: CASGEGFEKLFF; DNA: TGTGCCAGCGGGGAGGGGTTTGAAAAACTGTTTTTT
size: .; V: TRBV27; J: TRBJ2-1; D: .; CDR3: CASTTRRGNEQFF; DNA: TGTGCCAGCACCACCCGACGGGGAAATGAGCAGTTCTTC
size: .; V: TRBV19; J: TRBJ1-1; D: .; CDR3: CASSIPFVGTSDTEAFF; DNA: TGTGCCAGCAGTATACCTTTCGTAGGGACATCAGACACTGAAGCTTTCTTT
size: .; V: TRBV19; J: TRBJ1-5; D: .; CDR3: CASSGGLGPYQPQHF; DNA: TGTGCCAGTAGTGGAGGGTTGGGGCCCTATCAGCCCCAGCATTTT
size: .; V: TRBV15; J: TRBJ2-1; D: .; CDR3: CATSPPRSYNEQFF; DNA: TGTGCCACCAGCCCCCCGAGATCCTACAATGAGCAGTTCTTC
size: .; V: TRBV9; J: TRBJ1-2; D: .; CDR3: CASSPKPQGGVEGYTF; DNA: TGTGCCAGCAGCCCGAAACCACAGGGCGGGGTGGAAGGCTACACCTTC
size: .; V: TRBV4-1; J: TRBJ2-2; D: TRBD2; CDR3: CASSQLAGGAGGPNTGELFF; DNA: TGCGCCAGCAGCCAACTGGCGGGGGGAGCGGGAGGGCCGAACACCGGGGAGCTGTTTTTT
size: once; V: TRBV28; J: TRBJ2-7; D: .; CDR3: CASSFKYEQYF; DNA: TGTGCCAGCAGTTTCAAGTACGAGCAGTACTTC
size: .; V: TRBV5-1; J: TRBJ2-6; D: .; CDR3: CASRPLQTWRANVLTF; DNA: TGCGCCAGCAGACCTCTACAGACGTGGAGGGCCAACGTCCTGACTTTC
size: .; V: TRBV18; J: TRBJ2-5; D: TRBD1; CDR3: CASSPQPSTGGETQYF; DNA: TGCGCCAGCTCACCACAGCCTTCGACAGGGGGGGAGACCCAGTACTTC
size: few; V: TRBV4-3; J: TRBJ1-1; D: .; CDR3: CASSPNLGDTEAFF; DNA: TGCGCCAGCAGCCCCAACCTAGGGGACACTGAAGCTTTCTTT
size: .; V: TRBV19; J: TRBJ2-2; D: .; CDR3: CASSIVGVNTGELFF; DNA: TGTGCCAGTAGTATTGTAGGAGTGAACACCGGGGAGCTGTTTTTT
size: once; V: TRBV7-9; J: TRBJ2-3; D: .; CDR3: CASSAGLARSPSTDTQYF; DNA: TGTGCCAGCAGCGCGGGACTGGCGAGGTCCCCTAGCACAGATACGCAGTATTTT